A single sample is the source of the 11 T cell receptor beta chains below, sequenced in a study of OX40 agonist ivuxolimab in advanced cancers. Library prep was done by the immunoSEQ multiplex PCR assay. Imported from immuneACCESS, the table was reduced by TCRdb to in-frame sequences with V and J called. These copies leave out some clones; in studies compared against another copy, an unresolved V gene accounts for under half, and the cause of the remainder is not known. Across this sample there are about 68,000 clones, with around nine tenths seen only once. The ten largest account for 2% to 2.5% of the sample. The source was CD4+ or CD8+ T cells sorted from blood, collected in a trial of the OX40 agonist ivuxolimab. The receptors here all came from an adult with an advanced solid tumor such as melanoma, head and neck, liver or kidney cancer.

This clone showed up just a few times. The chain recombines TRBV4-3 with TRBJ1-3, with D possibly being TRBD1 (5 bases). Trimming removed 4 bases from V and 3 bases from J, with 13 bases in between. The CDR3 totals 15 residues. Germline values: CDR1 LGHNA, CDR2 YSLEER. CDR3 protein: CASSPERQGGNTIYF. CDR3 DNA: TGCGCCAGCAGCCCCGAAAGGCAGGGTGGAAACACCATATATTTT.

The chain uses TRBV7-2 and TRBJ2-5; 16 nucleotides line up with TRBD2. With 2 bases clipped from V and 5 bases from J, the junction kept 8 bases outside the gene matches. This CDR3 has 18 residues. Germline V gene sequence: CDR1 SGHTA, CDR2 FQGNSA. In nucleotides, the CDR3 is TGTGCCAGCAGCTTAAGGCCGGGACTAGCGGGGGGGATCGAGACCCAGTACTTC. Translation gives CASSLRPGLAGGIETQYF. Looking up the rest from reference TRBV7-2 and TRBJ2-5 gives the full variable domain: GAGVSQSPSNKVTEKGKDVELRCDPISGHTALYWYRQSLGQGLEFLIYFQGNSAPDKSGLPSDRFSAERTGGSVSTLTIQRTQQEDSAVYLCASSLRPGLAGGIETQYFGPGTRLLVL.

The gene calls are TRBV27 and TRBJ2-3; maybe TRBD1 (5 bases). Germline values: CDR1 MNHEY, CDR2 SMNVEV (reference sequence). With 5 bases removed from V and 9 bases from J, the gap between germline ends came to 18 bases. This CDR3 spans 14 amino acids. CDR3 in amino acids: CASSPGSPLFTQYF. DNA for the CDR3: TGTGCCAGCAGTCCAGGGTCCCCCCTCTTCACGCAGTATTTT.

This chain connects TRBV7-2 to TRBJ1-5; no definite D call. CDR1 and CDR2 from the germline V gene are SGHTA and FQGNSA. There are 13 residues in the CDR3. V lost 7 bases and J 2 bases, leaving 9 bases between the germline ends. CDR3 sequence (DNA): TGTGCCAGCACCGAGTTCGGCAATCAGCCCCAGCATTTT. This encodes CASTEFGNQPQHF.

The gene calls are TRBV11-2 and TRBJ1-1; D might be TRBD1 (6 bases). The CDR3 has 15 amino acids. Trimming took off 2 bases at V and 4 bases at J, with 14 bases between the two ends. Germline CDR1 and CDR2: SGHAT and FQNNGV. The CDR3 DNA sequence: TGTGCCAGCAGCTTAATCGGCAGGGGTCGCACTGAAGCTTTCTTT. Amino acid sequence: CASSLIGRGRTEAFF.

The V gene is TRBV7-9, the J gene TRBJ1-4; D unclear. Germline values: CDR1 SEHNR, CDR2 FQNEAQ (reference sequence). Trimming took 0 bases from V and 4 from J, leaving 12 bases between them. The CDR3 totals 16 residues. CDR3 protein: CASSLAAGGFNEKLFF. The CDR3, as DNA: TGTGCCAGCAGCTTAGCAGCAGGCGGATTTAATGAAAAACTGTTTTTT. Drawing the rest from reference TRBV7-9 and TRBJ1-4, the complete variable domain is DTGVSQNPRHKITKRGQNVTFRCDPISEHNRLYWYRQTLGQGPEFLTYFQNEAQLEKSRLLSDRFSAERPKGSFSTLEIQRTEQGDSAMYLCASSLAAGGFNEKLFFGSGTQLSVL.

The chain combines TRBV11-3 with TRBJ2-5, with 9 bases that match TRBD2. The CDR3 runs 15 residues. Trimming cost V 1 base and J 1 base; bases outside gene matches: 1. CDR1 SGHNT and CDR2 YENEEA come from the germline V gene. The CDR3: CASSLGSGSQETQYF. CDR3 DNA sequence: TGTGCCAGCAGCTTAGGTAGCGGGAGCCAAGAGACCCAGTACTTC.

This sequence joins TRBV5-6 and TRBJ1-5; possible D gene TRBD1, 5 bases. Trimming removed 0 bases at V and 2 bases at J, with 18 bases between. CDR3 length equals 18 residues. CDR1 and CDR2 (germline): SGHDT, YYEEEE. This CDR3 reads CASSLGGQGVRGNQPQHF. The CDR3 DNA is TGTGCCAGCAGCTTGGGGGGCCAGGGTGTGAGGGGCAATCAGCCCCAGCATTTT. Variable domain in full (rest from reference TRBV5-6 and TRBJ1-5): DAGVTQSPTHLIKTRGQQVTLRCSPKSGHDTVSWYQQALGQGPQFIFQYYEEEERQRGNFPDRFSGHQFPNYSSELNVNALLLGDSALYLCASSLGGQGVRGNQPQHFGDGTRLSIL.

This sequence joins TRBV18 and TRBJ2-3; D gene ambiguous. Trimming removed 2 bases from V and 1 base from J, with 7 bases in between. From germline, CDR1 is KGHSH and CDR2 LQKENI. This CDR3 comprises 14 residues. The DNA for the CDR3 is TGTGCCAGCTCACCATCGGTCCGCACAGATACGCAGTATTTT. Encoded protein: CASSPSVRTDTQYF. The variable domain in full, completed from reference TRBV18 and TRBJ2-3, reads NAGVMQNPRHLVRRRGQEARLRCSPMKGHSHVYWYRQLPEEGLKFMVYLQKENIIDESGMPKERFSAEFPKEGPSILRIQQVVRGDSAAYFCASSPSVRTDTQYFGPGTRLTVL.

The chain employs TRBV21-1 and TRBJ2-5; TRBD2 is the table's D call and was not checked against the DNA. TRBV21-1 has pseudogene status. CDR3 length: 14 residues. This CDR3 reads CASSKRCLGRTQYF. The CDR3 DNA is TGTGCCAGCAGCAAACGGTGTCTAGGTCGGACCCAGTACTTC.

The J gene is TRBJ1-1, the V gene TRBV10-2; TRBD1 might be the D (5 bases). CDR3 length: 13 residues. Trimming left V 7 bases short and J 1 base short, with 10 bases between. Germline V lookup: CDR1 WSHSY, CDR2 SAAADI. CDR3 coding DNA: TGCGCCAGCAATGCGGGACGGAACACTGAAGCTTTCTTT. Translation gives CASNAGRNTEAFF.